This passage covers 29 T cell receptor beta chains from one sample sequenced in a study of Tregs in tolerant kidney transplant recipients. Recipients received nonmyeloablative bone marrow transplants from related graft donors, with transient mixed chimerism. Generated by immunoSEQ multiplex PCR, the TCRdb table keeps only in-frame clones and is missing some. The sample consists of 45,000 to 55,000 clones, 90% to 95% of them appearing once. Source: CD8+ T cells from blood (PBMCs), taken 24 months after the transplant. These TCRs come from a human patient who received a combined kidney and bone marrow transplant. Some of the T cells may derive from the graft donor.

This chain connects TRBV29-1 to TRBJ1-2; weak D call: TRBD1 (5 bases). This CDR3 is built from 11 residues. CDR1 is SQVTM, CDR2 ANQGSEA, per germline. Trimming took 4 bases from V and 12 from J, leaving 15 bases between them. CDR3 sequence (DNA): TGCAGCGTTGGGGGCCCAGGTTCGGACACCTTC. Protein product: CSVGGPGSDTF.

The V call is TRBV7-8, the J call TRBJ2-4; a possible D gene is TRBD1 (5 bases). There are 14 residues in the CDR3. Germline V CDR1 and CDR2: SGHVS, FQNEAQ. Trimming took off 1 base at V and 8 bases at J, with 12 bases between the two ends. The DNA for the CDR3 is TGTGCCAGCAGCTTAGTCACCCAGGGTGACATTCAGTACTTC. Amino acid sequence: CASSLVTQGDIQYF.

CDR3 sequence: CASSEEGNTEAFF. The CDR3 coding sequence is TGTGCCAGCAGTGAGGAGGGAAACACTGAAGCTTTCTTT. V usage is TRBV6-1 and J usage is TRBJ1-1; unclear D gene. The CDR3 length is 13 residues. Germline assignment: CDR1 MNHNS and CDR2 SASEGT. V was cut by 3 bases and J by 2 bases, with 7 bases left in between.

The V and J genes are TRBV7-3 and TRBJ2-2; possibly TRBD2 for D (6 bases). In germline, CDR1 is SGHTA, CDR2 FQGTGA. CDR3 length: 15 residues. Trimming removed 6 bases at V and 6 bases at J, with 17 bases between. CDR3 in amino acids: CASSSSGLKAGELFF. The CDR3 DNA sequence: TGTGCCAGCAGTTCGAGCGGGTTGAAAGCCGGGGAGCTGTTTTTT.

The J gene is TRBJ1-3, the V gene TRBV5-1; tentative D call: TRBD1 (5 bases). The CDR3 is 14 amino acids. Looked up from germline, CDR1 is SGHRS and CDR2 is YFSETQ. V was trimmed by 5 bases and J by 3 bases, leaving 12 bases between them. CDR3 sequence: CASRQGSGGNTIYF. In DNA form, the CDR3 reads TGCGCCAGCAGGCAGGGTTCGGGTGGAAACACCATATATTTT.

The rearrangement uses TRBV7-2 and TRBJ2-3; 7 bases are a match to TRBD1. V gave up 9 bases and J gave up 4 bases; unmatched junction bases: 1. The CDR3 extends over 11 amino acids. Germline CDR1 is SGHTA and CDR2 is FQGNSA. The CDR3 bases are TGTGCCAGTCAGGGGGCAGATACGCAGTATTTT. Its protein is CASQGADTQYF.

The rearrangement uses TRBV5-1 and TRBJ1-2, with D possibly TRBD1 on 6 matching bases. The germline V gene has CDR1 SGHRS and CDR2 YFSETQ. V lost 4 bases, J lost 7 bases, and 17 bases lay in between. This CDR3 comprises 14 residues. CDR3 protein: CASSPGGLGSGYTF. CDR3 bases: TGCGCCAGCAGCCCCGGGGGGCTCGGCTCTGGCTACACCTTC.

The rearrangement joins TRBV5-6 to TRBJ2-5; maybe TRBD1 (5 bases). The germline V gene has CDR1 SGHDT and CDR2 YYEEEE. V lost 6 bases, J lost 6 bases, and 6 bases lay in between. The CDR3 is made up of 10 amino acids. CDR3 nucleotide sequence: TGTGCCAGCAAGGACAAGACCCAGTACTTC. Encoded protein: CASKDKTQYF.

For this clone: Other DNA sequences in this specimen translate into the identical CDR3. The chain joins TRBV4-3 to TRBJ1-2, with no clear D. Germline V gene sequence: CDR1 LGHNA, CDR2 YSLEER. The CDR3 has 14 amino acids. Trimming pared 4 bases from V and 2 bases from J, leaving 11 bases between. Written as DNA, the CDR3 is TGCGCCAGCAGCCCCTACAGCGGGAACTATGGCTACACCTTC. It is translated as CASSPYSGNYGYTF.

This chain joins TRBV7-3 and TRBJ2-3, with TRBD2 identical over 9 bases. With 5 bases clipped from V and 8 bases from J, the junction kept 8 bases outside the gene matches. Germline V gene data show CDR1 as SGHTA and CDR2 as FQGTGA. This CDR3 spans 14 amino acids. CDR3 amino acids: CASSRGGGGGTQYF. CDR3 DNA: TGTGCCAGCAGCCGAGGCGGGGGGGGAGGTACGCAGTATTTT.

The chain carries TRBV29-1 and TRBJ1-1, with D hard to call. The CDR3 contains 12 residues. The V end lost 5 bases, the J end lost 0 bases, and 7 bases lay between the germline ends. Looked up from germline, CDR1 is SQVTM and CDR2 is ANQGSEA. The CDR3, as DNA: TGCAGCGTTCCGGGAATGAACACTGAAGCTTTCTTT. Translating gives CSVPGMNTEAFF.

In this sample, this clone turned up once. Other nucleotide sequences in the sample specify the same CDR3. The chain employs TRBV23-1 and TRBJ1-5; 10 bases are shared with TRBD1. TRBV23-1 is given ORF status, its function remaining uncertain. Germline trimming cut 2 bases from V and 0 bases from J; bases unmatched to any gene: 16. The CDR3 is 21 residues long. The CDR3 DNA reads as TGCGCCAGCAGTCAAGGGACAGGGGACCTCCCTCATAGTTATAGCAATCAGCCCCAGCATTTT. It codes for CASSQGTGDLPHSYSNQPQHF.

The V call is TRBV4-1, the J call TRBJ2-7; 8 bases are a match to TRBD1. CDR1 is MGHRA and CDR2 is YSYEKL in the germline V gene. The trim removed 2 bases at V and 4 bases at J, leaving 7 bases unmatched. CDR3 size: 15 residues. CDR3 nucleotide sequence: TGCGCCAGCAGCCAAATGCCGGACAGGGAATACGAGCAGTACTTC. It encodes CASSQMPDREYEQYF.

This clone was detected once. The genes are TRBV5-5 and TRBJ2-2, with TRBD2 identical over 8 bases. The CDR3 consists of 17 residues. V was clipped by 4 bases and J by 1 base; unmatched bases: 9. The germline gives CDR1 SGHKS, CDR2 YYEKEE (reference sequence). This chain's CDR3 is CASSPDRLALNTGELFF. The DNA for the CDR3 is TGTGCCAGCAGCCCGGATCGACTAGCGTTGAACACCGGGGAGCTGTTTTTT.

The CDR3 spells CASSLAGGTSGGDTQYF. The CDR3 region has the DNA TGTGCCAGCAGCTTAGCGGGAGGGACTAGCGGGGGAGATACGCAGTATTTT. The chain recombines TRBV7-2 with TRBJ2-3, with 14 bases identical to TRBD2. This CDR3 has 17 residues. Germline V gene lookup returns CDR1 SGHTA and CDR2 FQGNSA. With 0 bases clipped from V and 5 bases from J, the junction kept 4 bases outside the gene matches.

V and J are TRBV28 and TRBJ2-1, with TRBD2 matching over 9 bases. Germline CDR1 is MDHEN and CDR2 is SYDVKM. The junction had 4 bases not matched to a gene; V was cut back by 6 bases and J by 4 bases. This CDR3 spans 14 amino acids. In DNA form, the CDR3 reads TGTGCCAGCAGCAGCGGGGGGCCGTACAATGAGCAGTTCTTC. It translates to CASSSGGPYNEQFF.

The chain uses TRBV7-2 and TRBJ2-3, with D perhaps matching TRBD1 (6 bases). CDR1 is SGHTA and CDR2 is FQGNSA in the germline V gene. This CDR3 is built from 19 residues. V was shortened by 1 base and J by 0 bases, with 20 bases between the two germline ends. CDR3 sequence reads: CASSLEAARGPRSTDTQYF. The CDR3 nucleotides read TGTGCCAGCAGCTTAGAAGCGGCCAGGGGCCCCAGAAGCACAGATACGCAGTATTTT.

The V call is TRBV4-3, the J call TRBJ2-7, with 8 bases fitting TRBD2. In germline, CDR1 is LGHNA, CDR2 YSLEER. With 4 bases clipped from V and 6 bases from J, the junction kept 5 bases outside the gene matches. The CDR3 has 13 amino acids. The CDR3 DNA follows: TGCGCCAGCAGCCCGGGACTAGGTTTCGAGCAGTACTTC. Residues: CASSPGLGFEQYF.

This chain connects TRBV5-8 to TRBJ1-4; possible D gene TRBD1, 6 bases. The CDR3 covers 14 residues. The germline V gene has CDR1 SGHTS and CDR2 YDEGEE. Trimming took 4 bases from V and 4 from J, leaving 11 bases between them. In DNA, the CDR3 is TGTGCCAGCAGCCCTGGACAGTTTAATGAAAAACTGTTTTTT. It yields the protein CASSPGQFNEKLFF.

J is TRBJ2-2 and V is TRBV7-8; 7 bases line up with TRBD1. The CDR3 runs 21 residues. Trimming at V came to 2 bases and at J to 3 bases, leaving 21 bases not matched to a gene. CDR1 is SGHVS, CDR2 FQNEAQ, per germline. The chain's CDR3 is CASSLQISGTDHFSDTGELFF. As DNA, the CDR3 is TGTGCCAGCAGCTTACAGATATCCGGGACAGATCATTTCTCTGACACCGGGGAGCTGTTTTTT.

The chain is built from TRBV5-5 and TRBJ2-3, with TRBD2 as a possible D gene (6 bases). V was cut by 4 bases and J by 1 base, with 13 bases left in between. Germline CDR1 is SGHKS and CDR2 is YYEKEE (reference sequence). CDR3 length: 15 residues. The DNA of the CDR3 is TGTGCCAGCAGCCCCTCTTGGGGGGGCACAGATACGCAGTATTTT. Protein sequence: CASSPSWGGTDTQYF.

The rearrangement uses TRBV9 and TRBJ2-7; TRBD2 matches at 13 bases. The CDR3 has 15 residues. Germline V gene data show CDR1 as SGDLS and CDR2 as YYNGEE. V lost 4 bases and J lost 2; bases outside the gene matches: 3. CDR3 DNA sequence: TGTGCCAGCAGCCTACTAGCGGGAGGGCCCTACGAGCAGTACTTC. This sequence encodes CASSLLAGGPYEQYF.

This clone is classed as medium-sized. The CDR3 protein is CASSKGGGAVWGEEQYF. In DNA, the CDR3 is TGTGCCAGCAGCAAAGGGGGTGGGGCAGTATGGGGGGAAGAGCAGTACTTC. V gene TRBV21-1 combines with J gene TRBJ2-7; TRBD2, the table's D call, was not compared with the DNA. TRBV21-1 counts as a pseudogene. CDR3 length equals 17 residues.

The genes are TRBV28 and TRBJ2-3; weak D call: TRBD2 (5 bases). The V and J ends lost 4 bases and 3 bases respectively, with 8 bases between them. The CDR3 extends over 13 amino acids. CDR1 and CDR2 (germline): MDHEN, SYDVKM. CDR3 sequence: CASSSEGTDTQYF. For the CDR3, the DNA is TGTGCCAGCAGTTCTGAGGGAACAGATACGCAGTATTTT.

This clone has just one count. The chain recombines TRBV4-3 with TRBJ2-7; maybe TRBD1 (6 bases). Deletions cut 0 bases from V and 2 bases from J, with 14 bases between. The CDR3 is 16 amino acids. Germline V gene lookup returns CDR1 LGHNA and CDR2 YSLEER. CDR3 coding DNA: TGCGCCAGCAGCCAAGATGCCCTGGGGACAACCTACGAGCAGTACTTC. Its translation: CASSQDALGTTYEQYF.

This chain uses TRBV30 with TRBJ2-1, with 9 bases fitting TRBD1. The V gene's germline CDR1 is GTSNPN and CDR2 SVGIG (reference sequence). The CDR3 is made up of 18 amino acids. Germline trimming cut 2 bases from V and 0 bases from J; bases unmatched to any gene: 11. DNA for the CDR3: TGTGCCTGGAGTAAGGAGGACAGGGGCCGTAGCTCCTACAATGAGCAGTTCTTC. It yields the protein CAWSKEDRGRSSYNEQFF.

The chain has TRBV14 and TRBJ1-4; the D is unclear. Per germline, CDR1 SGHDN and CDR2 FVKESK. The CDR3 totals 18 residues. V was trimmed by 1 base and J by 7 bases, leaving 22 bases between them. CDR3 protein: CASSQGTTSGRHREKLFF. CDR3 nucleotides: TGTGCCAGCAGCCAAGGTACGACAAGTGGGAGGCATCGTGAAAAACTGTTTTTT.

V is TRBV15 and J is TRBJ1-5; 9 nucleotides agree with TRBD1. The CDR3 extends over 18 amino acids. Germline V gives CDR1 LNHNV, CDR2 YYDKDF (reference sequence). Trimming removed 4 bases from V and 0 bases from J; junction bases left unmatched: 10. DNA for the CDR3: TGTGCCACCAGCACGTCAGAGGGGACAGGGCTTAGCAATCAGCCCCAGCATTTT. It is translated as CATSTSEGTGLSNQPQHF.

This sequence joins TRBV19 and TRBJ2-1, with 10 bases fitting TRBD2. There are 14 residues in the CDR3. Germline loops: CDR1 LNHDA, CDR2 SQIVND (reference sequence). The V segment lost 7 bases and the J segment 6 bases; nucleotides outside the gene matches: 6. The CDR3 DNA follows: TGTGCCAGTAAAGAGCGGGGGGGAAGCAATGAGCAGTTCTTC. Protein product: CASKERGGSNEQFF.